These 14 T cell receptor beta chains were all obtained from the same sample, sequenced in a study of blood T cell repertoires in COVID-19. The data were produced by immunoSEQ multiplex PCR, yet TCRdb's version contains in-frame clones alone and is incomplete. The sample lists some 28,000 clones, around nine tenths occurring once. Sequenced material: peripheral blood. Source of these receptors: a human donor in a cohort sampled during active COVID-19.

DNA for the CDR3: TGTGCCAGCAGATACGCGACTCCAGGGGGGGAGCAGTACTTC. This gives the protein CASRYATPGGEQYF. The rearrangement links TRBV2 to TRBJ2-7; perhaps TRBD1 as D (7 bases). This CDR3 is 14 amino acids long. Trimming left V 6 bases short and J 7 bases short, with 19 bases between. Per the germline V gene, CDR1 is SNHLY and CDR2 is FYNNEI. Full variable domain (rest looked up from reference TRBV2 and TRBJ2-7): EPEVTQTPSHQVTQMGQEVILRCVPISNHLYFYWYRQILGQKVEFLVSFYNNEISEKSEIFDDQFSVERPDGSNFTLKIRSTKLEDSAMYFCASRYATPGGEQYFGPGTRLTVT.

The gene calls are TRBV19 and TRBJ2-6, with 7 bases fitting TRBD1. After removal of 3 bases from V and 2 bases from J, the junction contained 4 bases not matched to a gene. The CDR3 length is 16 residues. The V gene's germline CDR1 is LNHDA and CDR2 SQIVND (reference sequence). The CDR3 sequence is CASSMSTGAGANVLTF. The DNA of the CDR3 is TGTGCCAGTAGTATGTCCACAGGGGCTGGGGCCAACGTCCTGACTTTC.

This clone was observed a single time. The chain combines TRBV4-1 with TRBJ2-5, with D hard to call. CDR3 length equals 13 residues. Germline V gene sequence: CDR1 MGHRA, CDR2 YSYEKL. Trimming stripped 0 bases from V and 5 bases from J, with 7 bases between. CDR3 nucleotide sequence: TGCGCCAGCAGCCAAGAGGAGCCGGAGACCCAGTACTTC. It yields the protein CASSQEEPETQYF.

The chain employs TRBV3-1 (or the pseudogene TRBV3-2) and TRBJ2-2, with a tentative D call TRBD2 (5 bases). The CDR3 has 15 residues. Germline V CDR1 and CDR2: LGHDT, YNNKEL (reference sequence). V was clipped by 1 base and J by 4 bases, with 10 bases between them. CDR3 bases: TGTGCCAGCAGCCAAGTCGCGCGGGTCACCGGGGAGCTGTTTTTT. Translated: CASSQVARVTGELFF.

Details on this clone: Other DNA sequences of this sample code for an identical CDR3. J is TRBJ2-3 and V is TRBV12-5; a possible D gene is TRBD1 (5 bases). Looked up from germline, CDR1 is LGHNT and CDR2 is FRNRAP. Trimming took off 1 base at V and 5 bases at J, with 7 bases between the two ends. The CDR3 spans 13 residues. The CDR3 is CASGLGQGDTQYF. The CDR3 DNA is TGTGCTAGTGGTTTGGGTCAGGGAGATACGCAGTATTTT.

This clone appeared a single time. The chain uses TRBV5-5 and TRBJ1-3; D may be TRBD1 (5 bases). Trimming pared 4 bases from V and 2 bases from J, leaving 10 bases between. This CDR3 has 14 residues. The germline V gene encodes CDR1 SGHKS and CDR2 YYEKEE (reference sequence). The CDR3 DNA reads TGTGCCAGCAGCCGAGGGGAGGCTGGAAACACCATATATTTT. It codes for CASSRGEAGNTIYF.

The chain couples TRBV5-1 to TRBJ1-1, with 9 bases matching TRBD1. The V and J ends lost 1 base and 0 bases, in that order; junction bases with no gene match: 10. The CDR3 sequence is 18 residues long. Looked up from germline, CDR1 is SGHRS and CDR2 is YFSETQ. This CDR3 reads CASSLSGTGRPLNTEAFF. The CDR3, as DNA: TGCGCCAGCAGCTTGAGTGGGACAGGGAGGCCCCTGAACACTGAAGCTTTCTTT.

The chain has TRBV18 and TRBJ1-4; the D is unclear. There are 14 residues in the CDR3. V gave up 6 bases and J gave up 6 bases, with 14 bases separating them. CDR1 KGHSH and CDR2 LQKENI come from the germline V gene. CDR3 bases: TGTGCCAGCTCCCAGGAGGTGGATTATGAAAAACTGTTTTTT. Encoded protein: CASSQEVDYEKLFF.

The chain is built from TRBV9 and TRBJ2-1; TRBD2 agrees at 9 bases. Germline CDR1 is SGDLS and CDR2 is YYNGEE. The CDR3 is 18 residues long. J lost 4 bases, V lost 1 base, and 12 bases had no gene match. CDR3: CASSVPIGAGGVYNEQFF. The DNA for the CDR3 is TGTGCCAGCAGCGTACCCATCGGAGCGGGAGGAGTTTACAATGAGCAGTTCTTC.

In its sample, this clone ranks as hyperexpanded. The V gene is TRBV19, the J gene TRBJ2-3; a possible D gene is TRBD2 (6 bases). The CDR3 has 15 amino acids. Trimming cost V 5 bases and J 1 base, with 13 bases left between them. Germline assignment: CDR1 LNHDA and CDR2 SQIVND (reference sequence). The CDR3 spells CASSSGLSGTDTQYF. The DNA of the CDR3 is TGTGCCAGTAGTTCGGGACTCTCTGGCACAGATACGCAGTATTTT.

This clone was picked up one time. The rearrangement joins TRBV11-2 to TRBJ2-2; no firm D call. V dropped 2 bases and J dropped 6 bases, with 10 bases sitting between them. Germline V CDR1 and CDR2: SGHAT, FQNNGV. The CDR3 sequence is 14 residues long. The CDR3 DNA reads TGTGCCAGCAGCTTACCGAGGATTGCCGGGGAGCTGTTTTTT. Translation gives CASSLPRIAGELFF.

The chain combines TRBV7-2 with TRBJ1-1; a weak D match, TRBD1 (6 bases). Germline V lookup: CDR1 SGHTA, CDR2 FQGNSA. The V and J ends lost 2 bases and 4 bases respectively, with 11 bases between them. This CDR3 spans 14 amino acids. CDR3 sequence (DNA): TGTGCCAGCAGCTTATCAACAGGGTCCACTGAAGCTTTCTTT. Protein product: CASSLSTGSTEAFF.

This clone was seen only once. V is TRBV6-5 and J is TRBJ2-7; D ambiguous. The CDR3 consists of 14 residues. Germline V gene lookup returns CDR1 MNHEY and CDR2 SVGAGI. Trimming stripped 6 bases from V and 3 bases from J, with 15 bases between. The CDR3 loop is CASRPASTGYEQYF. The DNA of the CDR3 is TGTGCCAGCAGGCCCGCGAGCACGGGCTACGAGCAGTACTTC.

The CDR3 protein is CASSEPTSDSYEQYF. The CDR3 DNA reads as TGTGCCAGCAGTGAACCGACTAGCGACTCCTACGAGCAGTACTTC. The V call is TRBV6-1, the J call TRBJ2-7, with TRBD2 matching 8 bases. Germline V gives CDR1 MNHNS, CDR2 SASEGT. The CDR3 is 15 amino acids. V dropped 2 bases and J dropped 0; count of bases not matched to a gene: 3.